Listed here are 23 T cell receptor beta chains from one sample, sequenced in a study of T cells in Graves' hyperthyroidism and ophthalmopathy. RNA transcripts served as the template for amplifying TCR beta CDR3 regions. The HTBI primer set was used in a first-round RT-PCR of the TCR CDR3. MiXCR, applied by TCRdb to the multiplex PCR reads, yields one record per CDR3 protein. This sample has 250,000 to 350,000 distinct CDR3 sequences, with roughly 17% found just once. Sequencing was performed on blood. These receptors originate from a man aged 30 to 45 with Graves' hyperthyroidism.

This clonotype was picked up many times. This chain connects TRBV20-1 to TRBJ2-7; D is tentatively TRBD1 or TRBD2 (5 bases each). CDR1 and CDR2 from the germline V gene are DFQATT and SNEGSKA (reference sequence). Trimming pared 2 bases from V and 2 bases from J, leaving 13 bases between. The CDR3 consists of 14 residues. The CDR3 loop reads CSARKYPGPYEQYF. CDR3 in DNA: TGCAGTGCTAGAAAATATCCGGGGCCCTACGAGCAGTACTTC.

This clonotype was seen many times. The chain couples TRBV3-1 to TRBJ2-4, with D perhaps matching TRBD1 or TRBD2 (5 bases each). Per germline, CDR1 LGHDT and CDR2 YNNKEL (reference sequence). V lost 1 base to trimming and J lost 0 bases, with 7 bases between them. This CDR3 region has 15 residues. In DNA, the CDR3 is TGTGCCAGCAGCCAAGTGAGGGGAGCCAAAAACATTCAGTACTTC. Amino acid sequence: CASSQVRGAKNIQYF. Drawing the rest from reference TRBV3-1 and TRBJ2-4, the complete variable domain is DTAVSQTPKYLVTQMGNDKSIKCEQNLGHDTMYWYKQDSKKFLKIMFSYNNKELIINETVPNRFSPKSPDKAHLNLHINSLELGDSAVYFCASSQVRGAKNIQYFGAGTRLSVL.

This clonotype was observed many times. The V call is TRBV11-3, the J call TRBJ2-3; 9 nucleotides match TRBD1. The CDR3 runs to 14 residues. Germline trimming cut 5 bases from V and 4 bases from J; bases unmatched to any gene: 4. Germline V gene sequence: CDR1 SGHNT, CDR2 YENEEA. CDR3: CASSQRQGADTQYF. CDR3 bases: TGTGCCAGCAGCCAAAGACAGGGGGCAGATACGCAGTATTTT.

This clonotype was found many times. The chain uses TRBV7-9 and TRBJ2-2; tentatively, D is TRBD1 or TRBD2 (6 bases each). Germline V gives CDR1 SEHNR, CDR2 FQNEAQ (reference sequence). Trimming pared 5 bases from V and 2 bases from J, leaving 15 bases between. The CDR3 runs 16 residues. The CDR3 reads CASSPNRGTNTGELFF. The CDR3 region has the DNA TGTGCCAGCAGCCCAAACCGGGGGACAAACACCGGGGAGCTGTTTTTT.

This clonotype was counted between two and nine times. The chain links TRBV5-1 to TRBJ1-5; 7 bases are a match to TRBD1. The germline gives CDR1 SGHRS, CDR2 YFSETQ. This CDR3 is 14 amino acids long. V trimming: 2 bases; J trimming: 7 bases; junction bases outside the gene matches: 6. The CDR3 bases are TGCGCCAGCAGCTTAAGGGGGCATGGCCAGCCCCAGCATTTT. It specifies CASSLRGHGQPQHF.

This clonotype has at least ten counts. This chain joins TRBV7-9 and TRBJ2-1; TRBD1 might be the D (6 bases). Germline CDR1 is SEHNR and CDR2 is FQNEAQ (reference sequence). The V end lost 1 base, the J end lost 3 bases, and 13 bases lay between the germline ends. The CDR3 runs to 16 residues. CDR3 amino acids: CASSLGGTTIYNEQFF. The CDR3 coding sequence is TGTGCCAGCAGCTTAGGAGGGACAACAATCTACAATGAGCAGTTCTTC.

This clonotype was detected a few times. V and J are TRBV27 and TRBJ2-3; TRBD2 aligns across 9 bases. The CDR3 length is 14 residues. The germline gives CDR1 MNHEY, CDR2 SMNVEV (reference sequence). Trimming cost V 6 bases and J 3 bases; bases outside gene matches: 4. The CDR3 reads CASSLAGWTDTQYF. CDR3 nucleotide sequence: TGTGCCAGCAGCCTAGCGGGATGGACAGATACGCAGTATTTT.

This clonotype occurred a few times. The V and J genes are TRBV5-1 and TRBJ1-1, with D maybe TRBD1 (6 bases). CDR1 and CDR2 from the germline V gene are SGHRS and YFSETQ. V gave up 7 bases and J gave up 5 bases, with 15 bases separating them. The CDR3 consists of 13 residues. CDR3 nucleotide sequence: TGCGCCAGCGCAGGGGAGGGGGGAACTGAAGCTTTCTTT. Protein product: CASAGEGGTEAFF.

The chain joins TRBV6-1 to TRBJ2-3; TRBD2 matches 10 bases. This CDR3 has 17 amino acids. Germline trimming cut 6 bases from V and 4 bases from J; bases unmatched to any gene: 13. Germline CDR1 and CDR2: MNHNS and SASEGT. CDR3 DNA sequence: TGTGCCAGCAGCCTCCGGGGAAGCGGGAGGGCGGCAGATACGCAGTATTTT. As protein: CASSLRGSGRAADTQYF.

This chain joins TRBV7-9 and TRBJ2-5; maybe TRBD2 (6 bases). The CDR3 sequence is 12 residues long. Germline V lookup: CDR1 SEHNR, CDR2 FQNEAQ (reference sequence). V was shortened by 6 bases and J by 4 bases, with 9 bases between the two germline ends. The CDR3 loop is CASRKEGETQYF. In nucleotides, the CDR3 is TGTGCCAGCAGGAAGGAGGGAGAGACCCAGTACTTC.

V and J are TRBV10-3 and TRBJ2-7; D gene unclear. This CDR3 is 12 amino acids long. Trimming removed 4 bases from V and 2 bases from J, with 6 bases in between. CDR1 and CDR2 (germline): ENHRY, SYGVKD. CDR3 sequence: CAISVSPYEQYF. DNA for the CDR3: TGTGCCATCAGTGTCAGTCCCTACGAGCAGTACTTC.

This clonotype was counted at least ten times. The chain combines TRBV10-3 with TRBJ1-2; D may be TRBD1 (5 bases). Trimming removed 2 bases at V and 0 bases at J, with 16 bases between. CDR1 ENHRY and CDR2 SYGVKD come from the germline V gene. The length of the CDR3 is 17 residues. CDR3: CAISERWGDSSNYGYTF. The CDR3 nucleotides read TGTGCCATCAGTGAGCGATGGGGCGACAGCTCTAACTATGGCTACACCTTC.

This clonotype was detected many times. V is TRBV3-1 and J is TRBJ1-3, with D unresolved. CDR1 and CDR2 from the germline V gene are LGHDT and YNNKEL (reference sequence). The CDR3 spans 14 residues. The V gene lost 0 bases and the J gene lost 4 bases, with 7 bases spanning the gap. The CDR3 is CASSQDWRGNTIYF. The CDR3 DNA follows: TGTGCCAGCAGCCAAGATTGGCGCGGAAACACCATATATTTT.

This clonotype was detected many times. This chain links TRBV12-3 or TRBV12-4 with TRBJ1-5; a possible D gene is TRBD1 (5 bases). The CDR3 runs 15 residues. V shed 1 base and J shed 12 bases, with 19 bases lying between them. CDR3 sequence: CASSLVGTHQEGQHF. The CDR3 bases are TGTGCCAGCAGTTTAGTCGGGACCCATCAGGAGGGCCAGCATTTT.

The rearrangement uses TRBV19 and TRBJ1-5, with 8 bases matching TRBD1. Unmatched junction bases numbered 5, after V lost 7 bases and J lost 6 bases. Germline-derived CDR1 and CDR2 are LNHDA and SQIVND (reference sequence). The CDR3 extends over 13 amino acids. The CDR3 is CASKGQARQPQHF. In DNA, the CDR3 is TGTGCCAGTAAGGGACAGGCTCGTCAGCCCCAGCATTTT.

The rearrangement links TRBV9 to TRBJ1-3; tentatively, D is TRBD1 (6 bases). The CDR3 loop spans 16 amino acids. Germline lookup yields CDR1 SGDLS and CDR2 YYNGEE. The germline V and J ends were trimmed by 3 bases and 0 bases, with 13 bases remaining between them. The CDR3 DNA follows: TGTGCCAGCAGCGCCGGGACATCTTACTCTGGAAACACCATATATTTT. Amino acid sequence: CASSAGTSYSGNTIYF.

This clonotype was recorded at least ten times. The chain recombines TRBV7-8 with TRBJ2-3; a possible D gene is TRBD1 (8 bases). Trimming took 3 bases from V and 4 from J, leaving 23 bases between them. In germline, CDR1 is SGHVS, CDR2 FQNEAQ. The CDR3 sequence is 18 residues long. CDR3: CASSFPGTGGDSADTQYF. The CDR3 DNA follows: TGTGCCAGCAGCTTTCCAGGAACAGGGGGGGACTCCGCAGATACGCAGTATTTT.

This chain uses TRBV19 with TRBJ2-6; D is perhaps TRBD1 or TRBD2 (6 bases each). Germline CDR1 and CDR2: LNHDA and SQIVND (reference sequence). The V end was cut by 6 bases, the J end by 4 bases, with 13 bases between. This CDR3 comprises 15 residues. The CDR3 DNA follows: TGTGCCAGTAGAAAGGGGGGCTACGGGGCCAACGTCCTGACTTTC. Its translation: CASRKGGYGANVLTF.

V is TRBV5-6 and J is TRBJ1-6, with 7 bases that match TRBD1. Germline CDR1 SGHDT, CDR2 YYEEEE. V shed 2 bases, J shed 7 bases, and the junction held 3 bases outside the gene matches. The CDR3 length is 14 residues. CDR3 in amino acids: CASSFRGQNSPLHF. Written as DNA, the CDR3 is TGTGCCAGCAGCTTCAGGGGACAGAATTCACCCCTCCACTTT.

The chain couples TRBV6-1 to TRBJ1-1, with D maybe TRBD1 (5 bases). The CDR3 is 14 residues long. Germline V gene sequence: CDR1 MNHNS, CDR2 SASEGT. The ends were cut back, 5 bases at V and 3 bases at J, with 13 bases in the middle. The CDR3 DNA is TGTGCCAGCAGTCCCTGGGAGGGGTACACTGAAGCTTTCTTT. Amino acid sequence: CASSPWEGYTEAFF.

V is TRBV4-1 and J is TRBJ1-5, with D possibly matching TRBD1 (6 bases). The CDR3 is 15 amino acids. Trimming pared 1 base from V and 4 bases from J, leaving 11 bases between. CDR1 is MGHRA and CDR2 is YSYEKL in the germline V gene. The CDR3 coding sequence is TGCGCCAGCAGCCAAGCCTGGACAGCAAATCAGCCCCAGCATTTT. Its translation: CASSQAWTANQPQHF.

At least ten counts were recorded for this clonotype. This rearrangement joins TRBV11-2 to TRBJ2-1; TRBD2 matches 8 bases. The CDR3 runs 16 residues. Germline loops: CDR1 SGHAT, CDR2 FQNNGV. The junction had 12 bases not matched to a gene; V was cut back by 5 bases and J by 6 bases. CDR3 in amino acids: CASSPGTLAVFNEQFF. Written as DNA, the CDR3 is TGTGCCAGCAGCCCAGGGACACTAGCGGTGTTCAATGAGCAGTTCTTC.

This clonotype was seen repeatedly, ten times or more. The rearrangement uses TRBV11-2 and TRBJ2-1; D is unresolved. The CDR3 totals 14 residues. Trimming stripped 1 base from V and 5 bases from J, with 9 bases between. Germline V gene sequence: CDR1 SGHAT, CDR2 FQNNGV. CDR3 DNA: TGTGCCAGCAGCTTAGGAGTAGTGAACAATGAGCAGTTCTTC. This encodes CASSLGVVNNEQFF.